Given below is one T cell receptor (beta chain) in context. The antigen is undetermined. Assay: immunoSEQ multiplex PCR; the TCRdb copy retains only in-frame clones and omits some. The profile shows over 130,000 clones, more than 75% of them singletons. Germline V gives CDR1 MDHEN, CDR2 SYDVKM. The CDR3 length is 14 residues. Germline trimming cut 6 bases from V and 8 bases from J; bases unmatched to any gene: 9. The data were taken from a study of T cell responses to AZD1222 COVID-19 vaccine. Overall study results and limits: Mostly white British, mostly female donors; authors suggested clonal diversity may be underestimated.

The material sequenced was peripheral blood, taken 28 days after the second AZD1222 dose. This chain joins TRBV28 and TRBJ1-4, with 7 bases identical to TRBD1. This TCR derives from an adult who received the AZD1222 COVID-19 vaccine. CDR3 sequence reads: CASRAGQDSEKLFF. DNA for the CDR3: TGTGCCAGCAGAGCCGGACAGGATAGCGAAAAACTGTTTTTT.